What follows are 28 T cell receptor beta chains derived from one specimen sequenced in a study of chemoradiotherapy in HPV16-positive cancers. The table came from immunoSEQ multiplex PCR; TCRdb's copy has only in-frame clones and leaves some out. The sample consists of some 10,000 clones, 75% of them appearing once. The material sequenced was tumor tissue, taken from a patient who underwent chemoradiotherapy. Every receptor here comes from a human donor with HPV-associated anogenital cancer.

The V and J genes are TRBV18 and TRBJ1-2; D possibly corresponds to TRBD1 (6 bases). Trimming cost V 5 bases and J 7 bases, with 17 bases left between them. The CDR3 has 14 residues. Germline CDR1 and CDR2: KGHSH and LQKENI. CDR3: CASSFPNRAAGYTF. Here the CDR3 DNA reads TGTGCCAGCTCATTTCCCAACAGGGCTGCTGGCTACACCTTC.

The chain has TRBV2 and TRBJ2-1, with D unclear. V lost 5 bases and J lost 4, with 3 bases in between. This CDR3 is built from 11 residues. Germline lookup yields CDR1 SNHLY and CDR2 FYNNEI. CDR3 nucleotides: TGTGCCAGCAGTACGTACAATGAGCAGTTCTTC. Amino acid sequence: CASSTYNEQFF.

The chain joins TRBV5-1 to TRBJ1-1; D call uncertain. V was clipped by 3 bases and J by 0 bases, with 6 bases between them. The V gene's germline CDR1 is SGHRS and CDR2 YFSETQ. The length of the CDR3 is 13 residues. This CDR3 reads CASSSPLNTEAFF. The DNA for the CDR3 is TGCGCCAGCAGCTCCCCCCTGAACACTGAAGCTTTCTTT.

The chain joins TRBV25-1 to TRBJ2-2; 7 bases are a match to TRBD2. V dropped 7 bases and J dropped 2; count of bases not matched to a gene: 7. In germline, CDR1 is MGHDK, CDR2 SYGVNS. The CDR3 has 15 residues. The CDR3 DNA reads as TGTGCCAGCACCCGAAGCGGGGTAAACACCGGGGAGCTGTTTTTT. Translating it yields CASTRSGVNTGELFF.

This clone was detected a few times. The CDR3 region is CACGYNTGELFF. The CDR3 nucleotides read TGTGCCTGCGGCTACAACACCGGGGAGCTGTTTTTT. This chain connects TRBV27 to TRBJ2-2; no reliable D call. Between the trimmed V and J ends, which lost 11 bases and 2 bases, there was a span of 9 bases. The germline CDR1 and CDR2 sequences are MNHEY and SMNVEV (reference sequence). This CDR3 spans 12 amino acids.

This sequence joins TRBV2 and TRBJ1-1; 7 bases are a match to TRBD1. The length of the CDR3 is 16 residues. With 5 bases clipped from V and 3 bases from J, the junction kept 12 bases outside the gene matches. CDR1 is SNHLY, CDR2 FYNNEI, per germline. For the CDR3, the DNA is TGTGCCAGCAGTCCCGGGGGCAGGGGGAGGGACACTGAAGCTTTCTTT. Residues: CASSPGGRGRDTEAFF. Supplemented by reference TRBV2 and TRBJ1-1, the full variable domain reads EPEVTQTPSHQVTQMGQEVILRCVPISNHLYFYWYRQILGQKVEFLVSFYNNEISEKSEIFDDQFSVERPDGSNFTLKIRSTKLEDSAMYFCASSPGGRGRDTEAFFGQGTRLTVV.

This clone appeared a single time. V is TRBV19 and J is TRBJ2-5, with 8 bases fitting TRBD2. V trimming: 4 bases; J trimming: 4 bases; junction bases outside the gene matches: 5. Germline loops: CDR1 LNHDA, CDR2 SQIVND (reference sequence). There are 14 residues in the CDR3. In nucleotides, the CDR3 is TGTGCCAGTAGTACGGGACTAGGAGGAGAGACCCAGTACTTC. It translates to CASSTGLGGETQYF.

The DNA of the CDR3 is TGTGCCAGCAGCGCAGGGACAGGGGATACTAGCACAGATACGCAGTATTTT. Protein: CASSAGTGDTSTDTQYF. The chain uses TRBV9 and TRBJ2-3, with TRBD1 matching 10 bases. This CDR3 spans 17 amino acids. CDR1 is SGDLS and CDR2 is YYNGEE in the germline V gene. V dropped 3 bases and J dropped 0; count of bases not matched to a gene: 7.

The gene calls are TRBV5-6 and TRBJ2-4; D remains unclear. The germline V gene encodes CDR1 SGHDT and CDR2 YYEEEE. CDR3 length: 12 amino acids. V was trimmed by 0 bases and J by 8 bases, leaving 6 bases between them. The CDR3 sequence: CASSLDRDIQYF. DNA for the CDR3: TGTGCCAGCAGCTTGGACCGAGACATTCAGTACTTC.

The chain recombines TRBV7-8 with TRBJ1-1; 7 nucleotides line up with TRBD1. Germline V lookup: CDR1 SGHVS, CDR2 FQNEAQ. J gave up 5 bases and V 0 bases, and 6 bases lay outside the gene matches. This CDR3 spans 15 amino acids. The DNA for the CDR3 is TGTGCCAGCAGCTTAGCGGTAGGGGGCAGGACTGAAGCTTTCTTT. This codes for CASSLAVGGRTEAFF. The whole variable domain, filled in from reference TRBV7-8 and TRBJ1-1, reads GAGVSQSPRYKVAKRGQDVALRCDPISGHVSLFWYQQALGQGPEFLTYFQNEAQLDKSGLPSDRFFAERPEGSVSTLKIQRTQQEDSAVYLCASSLAVGGRTEAFFGQGTRLTVV.

The V gene is TRBV7-2, the J gene TRBJ2-3; D is unresolved. This CDR3 is 13 amino acids long. Trimming left V 3 bases short and J 6 bases short, with 10 bases between. Looked up from germline, CDR1 is SGHTA and CDR2 is FQGNSA. This chain's CDR3 is CASSFLIPDTQYF. The CDR3 DNA is TGTGCCAGCAGCTTTCTTATCCCCGATACGCAGTATTTT.

The rearrangement uses TRBV27 and TRBJ1-2; 7 positions agree with TRBD1. CDR3 length: 14 residues. The junction had 8 bases not matched to a gene; V was cut back by 3 bases and J by 7 bases. The V gene's germline CDR1 is MNHEY and CDR2 SMNVEV (reference sequence). The CDR3, as DNA: TGTGCCAGCAGTTTTTCCGGACAGGTCGGTGGCTACACCTTC. Encoded protein: CASSFSGQVGGYTF.

The gene calls are TRBV19 and TRBJ2-3; no clear D gene. Germline-derived CDR1 and CDR2 are LNHDA and SQIVND (reference sequence). The CDR3 contains 12 residues. Trimming shortened V by 4 bases and J by 4 bases, and 6 bases separated the two germline ends. The CDR3 region is CASSRAADTQYF. For the CDR3, the DNA is TGTGCCAGTAGTAGGGCCGCAGATACGCAGTATTTT.

J is TRBJ2-6 and V is TRBV4-2, with TRBD1 matching over 7 bases. The V and J ends lost 4 bases and 0 bases, in that order; junction bases with no gene match: 9. The CDR3 is 18 residues long. Looked up from germline, CDR1 is LGHNA and CDR2 is YNFKEQ. The CDR3 reads CASSLKTGSPSGANVLTF. DNA for the CDR3: TGTGCCAGCAGCCTCAAGACAGGGTCACCCTCTGGGGCCAACGTCCTGACTTTC.

By share of the sample, this clone is medium-sized. This chain joins TRBV27 and TRBJ2-1; D not resolved. Per the germline V gene, CDR1 is MNHEY and CDR2 is SMNVEV (reference sequence). The CDR3 is 11 residues long. V lost 7 bases to trimming and J lost 5 bases, with 6 bases between them. The chain's CDR3 is CASISNNEQFF. The CDR3 bases are TGTGCCAGCATCAGTAACAATGAGCAGTTCTTC.

The chain employs TRBV30 and TRBJ2-7; D may be TRBD1 or TRBD2 (5 bases each). Germline CDR1 is GTSNPN and CDR2 is SVGIG (reference sequence). The CDR3 has 15 amino acids. V gave up 4 bases and J gave up 4 bases, with 20 bases separating them. The CDR3 coding sequence is TGTGCCTGGATGGGCGGCCTGCTTGGGGGTTACGAGCAGTACTTC. Translating it yields CAWMGGLLGGYEQYF.

The chain uses TRBV19 and TRBJ1-5; no firm D call. The V gene's germline CDR1 is LNHDA and CDR2 SQIVND (reference sequence). The CDR3 sequence is 14 residues long. V was clipped by 0 bases and J by 11 bases, with 14 bases between them. CDR3 DNA sequence: TGTGCCAGTAGTATAGATACGTCTAGGAGAGCCCAGCATTTT. This encodes CASSIDTSRRAQHF.

The genes are TRBV29-1 and TRBJ2-3; TRBD1 matches at 7 bases. The germline CDR1 and CDR2 sequences are SQVTM and ANQGSEA. The junction had 10 bases not matched to a gene; V was cut back by 2 bases and J by 5 bases. The CDR3 is 15 amino acids. CDR3 DNA: TGCAGCGTTGAACTCTACGGGACAGAGGGAGATACGCAGTATTTT. It specifies CSVELYGTEGDTQYF.

The V gene is TRBV6-5, the J gene TRBJ1-6, with D perhaps TRBD1 (5 bases). The germline CDR1 and CDR2 sequences are MNHEY and SVGAGI. The CDR3 totals 13 residues. Between the trimmed V and J ends, which lost 8 bases and 10 bases, there was a span of 15 bases. The CDR3 spells CASASRGVSPLHF. CDR3 in DNA: TGTGCCAGCGCCAGCCGGGGGGTCTCACCCCTCCACTTT.

By its share, this clone is hyperexpanded. V is TRBV5-6 and J is TRBJ2-7; D is uncertain. CDR3 size: 14 residues. V was trimmed by 4 bases and J by 2 bases, leaving 13 bases between them. Germline CDR1 and CDR2: SGHDT and YYEEEE. In DNA, the CDR3 is TGTGCCAGCAGCCTCTGGGGTCCTCCCTACGAGCAGTACTTC. Translation gives CASSLWGPPYEQYF.

V usage is TRBV7-2 and J usage is TRBJ2-6; 7 nucleotides line up with TRBD1. The trim removed 5 bases at V and 0 bases at J, leaving 7 bases unmatched. The CDR3 loop spans 17 amino acids. The germline V gene encodes CDR1 SGHTA and CDR2 FQGNSA. CDR3 in DNA: TGTGCCAGCAGCGGACCGGGACAGAACTCTGGGGCCAACGTCCTGACTTTC. Protein product: CASSGPGQNSGANVLTF.

V gene TRBV14 combines with J gene TRBJ1-3, with D possibly matching TRBD1 (5 bases). Germline loops: CDR1 SGHDN, CDR2 FVKESK. V was pared by 1 base and J by 2 bases, with 9 bases between. The CDR3 spans 15 residues. CDR3 in amino acids: CASSQVWGTGNTIYF. Here the CDR3 DNA reads TGTGCCAGCAGCCAAGTCTGGGGCACTGGAAACACCATATATTTT.

This clone was recorded only once. The chain recombines TRBV27 with TRBJ1-2; 8 bases map to TRBD1. CDR1 MNHEY and CDR2 SMNVEV come from the germline V gene (reference sequence). The CDR3 has 15 residues. V was clipped by 10 bases and J by 3 bases; unmatched bases: 13. The DNA for the CDR3 is TGTGCCACCCAACCCCGACAGGGGCTTTACTATGGCTACACCTTC. Protein product: CATQPRQGLYYGYTF.

CDR3 DNA: TGTGCCAGCAGCCCCCACGTGGGCGGAAACACTGAAGCTTTCTTT. Translated, it gives CASSPHVGGNTEAFF. This sequence joins TRBV9 and TRBJ1-1; D unclear. Trimming removed 4 bases at V and 2 bases at J, with 15 bases between. The CDR3 has 15 residues. In germline, CDR1 is SGDLS, CDR2 YYNGEE.

CDR3: CASSPTSLAGGWGYF. CDR3 nucleotides: TGCGCCAGCAGCCCTACGTCTCTAGCGGGAGGGTGGGGGTATTTT. The chain recombines TRBV4-1 with TRBJ2-3, with TRBD2 matching 12 bases. Germline lookup yields CDR1 MGHRA and CDR2 YSYEKL. This CDR3 comprises 15 residues. V lost 4 bases and J lost 14; bases outside the gene matches: 13.

This clone is termed medium-sized. The chain joins TRBV4-3 to TRBJ2-6; D may be TRBD2 (6 bases). Germline assignment: CDR1 LGHNA and CDR2 YSLEER. V was shortened by 4 bases and J by 3 bases, with 13 bases between the two germline ends. The CDR3 length is 16 residues. DNA of the CDR3: TGCGCCAGCAGCCCAGTGGAGGGAGTTGGGGCCAACGTCCTGACTTTC. Translating gives CASSPVEGVGANVLTF.

The chain has TRBV18 and TRBJ2-1, with D perhaps being TRBD1 or TRBD2 (5 bases each). This CDR3 comprises 12 residues. Germline CDR1 is KGHSH and CDR2 is LQKENI. V was trimmed by 2 bases and J by 12 bases, leaving 11 bases between them. CDR3 in DNA: TGTGCCAGCTCACCAATCCCCGGGACGCAGTTCTTC. This translates into CASSPIPGTQFF.

This sequence joins TRBV11-3 and TRBJ2-2, with 7 nucleotides matching TRBD2. The CDR3 totals 15 residues. Germline V gives CDR1 SGHNT, CDR2 YENEEA. After removal of 5 bases from V and 6 bases from J, the junction contained 9 bases not matched to a gene. The CDR3 here is CASSPRRSGAGELFF. CDR3 nucleotide sequence: TGTGCCAGCAGCCCCAGGCGAAGCGGGGCCGGGGAGCTGTTTTTT.